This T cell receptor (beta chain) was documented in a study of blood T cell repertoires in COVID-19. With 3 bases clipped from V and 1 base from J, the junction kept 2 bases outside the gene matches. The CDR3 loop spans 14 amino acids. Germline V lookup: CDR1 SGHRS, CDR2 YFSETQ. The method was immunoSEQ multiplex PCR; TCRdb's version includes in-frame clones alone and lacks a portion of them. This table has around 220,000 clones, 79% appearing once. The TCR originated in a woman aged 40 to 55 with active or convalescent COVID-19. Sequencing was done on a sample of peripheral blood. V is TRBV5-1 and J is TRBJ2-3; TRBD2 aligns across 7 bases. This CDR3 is CASSSSGGTDTQYF. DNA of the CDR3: TGCGCCAGCAGCTCAAGCGGGGGCACAGATACGCAGTATTTT.